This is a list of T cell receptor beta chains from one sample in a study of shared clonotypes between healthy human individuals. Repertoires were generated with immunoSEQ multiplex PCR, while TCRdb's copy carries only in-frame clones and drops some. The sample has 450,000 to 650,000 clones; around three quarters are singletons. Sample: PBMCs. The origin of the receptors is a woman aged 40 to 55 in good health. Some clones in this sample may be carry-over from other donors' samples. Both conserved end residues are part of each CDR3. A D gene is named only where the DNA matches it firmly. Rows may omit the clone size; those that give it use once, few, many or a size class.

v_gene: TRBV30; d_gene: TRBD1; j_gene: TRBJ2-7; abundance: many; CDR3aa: CAWRGQGLNGQYF; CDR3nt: TGTGCCTGGAGGGGACAGGGGTTGAACGGGCAGTACTTC
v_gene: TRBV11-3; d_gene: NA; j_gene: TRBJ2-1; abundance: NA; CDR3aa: CASSWGGPYNEQFF; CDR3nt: TGTGCCAGCAGCTGGGGTGGCCCCTACAATGAGCAGTTCTTC
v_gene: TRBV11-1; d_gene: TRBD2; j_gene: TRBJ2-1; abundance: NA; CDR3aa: CASSVQAGGYNEQFF; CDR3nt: TGTGCCAGCAGCGTGCAAGCGGGAGGATACAATGAGCAGTTCTTC
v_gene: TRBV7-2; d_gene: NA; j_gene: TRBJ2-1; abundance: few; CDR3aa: CASSLDWGSSYNEQFF; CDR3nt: TGTGCCAGCAGCTTAGATTGGGGGAGCTCCTACAATGAGCAGTTCTTC
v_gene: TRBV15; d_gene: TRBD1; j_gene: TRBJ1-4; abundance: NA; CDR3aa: CATSSASGTGIEKLFF; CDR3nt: TGTGCCACCAGCAGCGCGTCCGGGACAGGGATTGAAAAACTGTTTTTT
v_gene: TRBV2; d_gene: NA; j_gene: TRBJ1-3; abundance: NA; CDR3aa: CASSGWGFGNTIYF; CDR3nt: TGTGCCAGCAGTGGCTGGGGGTTTGGAAACACCATATATTTT
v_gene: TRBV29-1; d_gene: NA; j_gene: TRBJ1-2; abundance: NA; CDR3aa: CSVGPYTF; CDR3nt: TGCAGCGTTGGGCCATACACCTTC
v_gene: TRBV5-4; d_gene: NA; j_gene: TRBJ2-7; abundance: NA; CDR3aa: CASSLDGIINEQYF; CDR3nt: TGTGCCAGCAGCTTGGACGGGATCATCAACGAGCAGTACTTC
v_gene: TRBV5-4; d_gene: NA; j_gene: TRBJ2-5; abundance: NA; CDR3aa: CASNFLAGQQETQYF; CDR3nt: TGTGCCAGCAATTTTCTCGCGGGCCAGCAAGAGACCCAGTACTTC
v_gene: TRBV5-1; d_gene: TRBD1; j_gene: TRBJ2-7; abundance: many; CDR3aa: CASSLDRGEQYF; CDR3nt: TGCGCCAGCAGCTTAGACAGGGGCGAGCAGTACTTC
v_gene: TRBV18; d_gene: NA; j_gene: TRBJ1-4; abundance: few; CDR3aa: CASSPLRLRKHNEKLFF; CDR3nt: TGTGCCAGCTCACCCCTCCGATTACGGAAACATAATGAAAAACTGTTTTTT
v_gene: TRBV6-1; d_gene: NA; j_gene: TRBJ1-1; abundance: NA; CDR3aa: CASNAAWKTEAFF; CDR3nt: TGTGCCAGCAATGCGGCGTGGAAGACTGAAGCTTTCTTT
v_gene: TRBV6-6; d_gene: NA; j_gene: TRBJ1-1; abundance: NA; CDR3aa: CASSSTTANTEAFF; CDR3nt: TGTGCCAGCAGTTCGACGACAGCGAACACTGAAGCTTTCTTT
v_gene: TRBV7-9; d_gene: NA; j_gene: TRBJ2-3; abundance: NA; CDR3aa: CASSRRDLNTQYF; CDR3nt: TGTGCCAGCAGCCGCCGGGACTTAAATACGCAGTATTTT
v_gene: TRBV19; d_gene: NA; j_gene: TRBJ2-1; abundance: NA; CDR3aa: CASSPLADYFQQFF; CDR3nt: TGTGCCAGTAGTCCGCTAGCAGACTATTTTCAGCAGTTCTTC
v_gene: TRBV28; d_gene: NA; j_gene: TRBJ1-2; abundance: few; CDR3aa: CASSRPGRVYGYTF; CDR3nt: TGTGCCAGCAGTCGGCCGGGACGGGTCTATGGCTACACCTTC
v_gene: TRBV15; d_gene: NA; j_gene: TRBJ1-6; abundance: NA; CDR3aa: CATSRFQANTVYSPLHF; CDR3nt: TGTGCCACCAGCAGATTCCAGGCTAATACGGTGTATTCACCCCTCCACTTT